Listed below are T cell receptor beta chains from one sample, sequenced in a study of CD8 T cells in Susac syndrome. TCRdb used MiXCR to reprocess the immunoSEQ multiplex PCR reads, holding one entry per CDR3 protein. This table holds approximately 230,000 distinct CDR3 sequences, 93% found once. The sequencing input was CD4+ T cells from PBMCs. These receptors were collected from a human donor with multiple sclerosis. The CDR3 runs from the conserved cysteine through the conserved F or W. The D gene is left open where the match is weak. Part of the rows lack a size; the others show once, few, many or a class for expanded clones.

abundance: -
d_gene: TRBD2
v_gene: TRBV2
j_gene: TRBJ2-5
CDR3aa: CASSELTSGRLYQETQYF
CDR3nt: TGTGCCAGCAGTGAATTGACTAGCGGGAGGTTATACCAAGAGACCCAGTACTTC

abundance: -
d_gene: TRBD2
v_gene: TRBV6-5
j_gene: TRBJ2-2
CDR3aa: CASSNGGMNTGELFF
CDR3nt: TGTGCCAGCAGTAACGGGGGGATGAACACCGGGGAGCTGTTTTTT

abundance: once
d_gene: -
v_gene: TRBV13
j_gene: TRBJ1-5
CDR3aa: CASSWGIYQPQHF
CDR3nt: TGTGCCAGCAGCTGGGGGATATATCAGCCCCAGCATTTT

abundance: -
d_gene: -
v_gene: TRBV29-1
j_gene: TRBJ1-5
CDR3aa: CSVGGYSNQPQHF
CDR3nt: TGCAGCGTTGGGGGGTATAGCAATCAGCCCCAGCATTTT

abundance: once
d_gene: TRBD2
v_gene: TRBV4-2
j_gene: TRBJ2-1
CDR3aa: CASSQLTSGRGWDNEQFF
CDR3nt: TGTGCCAGCAGCCAACTAACTAGCGGGAGGGGTTGGGACAATGAGCAGTTCTTC

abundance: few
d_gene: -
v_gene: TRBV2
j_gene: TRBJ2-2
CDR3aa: CASSEVAATGELFF
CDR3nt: TGTGCCAGCAGTGAAGTAGCGGCCACCGGGGAGCTGTTTTTT

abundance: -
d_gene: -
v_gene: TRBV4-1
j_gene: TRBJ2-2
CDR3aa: CASSQEGLSVGELFF
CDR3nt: TGCGCCAGCAGCCAAGAGGGACTCTCGGTCGGGGAGCTGTTTTTT

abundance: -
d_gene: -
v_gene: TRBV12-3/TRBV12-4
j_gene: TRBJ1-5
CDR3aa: CASSLGEGSHSNQPQHF
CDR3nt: TGTGCCAGCAGTTTAGGGGAGGGATCACATAGCAATCAGCCCCAGCATTTT

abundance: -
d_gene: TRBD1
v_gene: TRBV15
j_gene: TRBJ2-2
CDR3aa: CATSRDLVTGDTGELFF
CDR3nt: TGTGCCACCAGCAGAGATTTAGTGACAGGGGACACCGGGGAGCTGTTTTTT

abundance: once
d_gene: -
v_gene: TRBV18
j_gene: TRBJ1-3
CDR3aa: CASSPDLGDSGNTIYF
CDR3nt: TGTGCCAGCTCACCGGACCTGGGGGACTCTGGAAACACCATATATTTT

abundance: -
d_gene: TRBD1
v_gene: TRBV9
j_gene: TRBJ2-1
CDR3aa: CASSVGTGRNEQFF
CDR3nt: TGTGCCAGCAGCGTAGGGACAGGGAGGAATGAGCAGTTCTTC

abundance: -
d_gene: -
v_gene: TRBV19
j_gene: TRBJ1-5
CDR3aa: CASDVLGNQPQHF
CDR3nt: TGTGCCAGTGACGTTCTCGGGAATCAGCCCCAGCATTTT

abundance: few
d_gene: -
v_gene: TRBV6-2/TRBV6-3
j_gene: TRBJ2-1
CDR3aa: CASGQTNEQFF
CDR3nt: TGTGCCAGCGGACAGACCAATGAGCAGTTCTTC

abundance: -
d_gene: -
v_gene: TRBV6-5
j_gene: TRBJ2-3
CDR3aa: CASSYGTPVADTQYF
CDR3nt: TGTGCCAGCAGTTACGGGACACCGGTTGCAGATACGCAGTATTTT

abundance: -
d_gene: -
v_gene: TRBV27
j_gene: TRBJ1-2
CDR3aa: CASSPPIKGYYTF
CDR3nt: TGTGCCAGCAGTCCACCCATTAAAGGATACTACACCTTC

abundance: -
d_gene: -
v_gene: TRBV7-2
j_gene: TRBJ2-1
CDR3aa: CASSLAIDSRQFF
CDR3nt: TGTGCCAGCAGCTTAGCGATCGATTCCCGGCAGTTCTTC

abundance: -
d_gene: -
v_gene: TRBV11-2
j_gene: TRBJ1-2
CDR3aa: CASRRIEGYGYTF
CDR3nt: TGTGCCAGCAGACGCATCGAGGGCTATGGCTACACCTTC

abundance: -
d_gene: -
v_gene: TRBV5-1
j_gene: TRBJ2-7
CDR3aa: CASSVQGAPYEQYF
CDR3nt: TGCGCCAGCAGCGTACAGGGTGCGCCCTACGAGCAGTACTTC

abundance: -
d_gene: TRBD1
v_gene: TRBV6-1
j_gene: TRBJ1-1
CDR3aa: CASRTDRAEAFF
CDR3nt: TGTGCCAGCCGAACCGACAGGGCTGAAGCTTTCTTT

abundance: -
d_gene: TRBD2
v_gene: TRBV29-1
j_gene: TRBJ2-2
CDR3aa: CSVVNFGGGNTGELFF
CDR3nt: TGCAGCGTTGTAAACTTCGGGGGGGGCAACACCGGGGAGCTGTTTTTT

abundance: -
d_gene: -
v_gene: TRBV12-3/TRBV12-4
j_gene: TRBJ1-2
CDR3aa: CASSPGPRMGYTF
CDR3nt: TGTGCCAGCAGTCCGGGCCCGCGGATGGGCTACACCTTC

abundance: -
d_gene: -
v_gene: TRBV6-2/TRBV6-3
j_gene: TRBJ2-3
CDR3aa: CASRFVYYGGTDTQYF
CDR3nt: TGTGCCAGCAGATTCGTCTACTACGGGGGCACAGATACGCAGTATTTT

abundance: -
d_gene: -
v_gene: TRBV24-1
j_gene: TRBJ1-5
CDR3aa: CATSPGANQPQHF
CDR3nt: TGTGCCACCAGCCCAGGGGCAAATCAGCCCCAGCATTTT

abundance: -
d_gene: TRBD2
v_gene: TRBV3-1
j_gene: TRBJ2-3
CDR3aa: CASSQDPGLSTDTQYF
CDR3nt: TGTGCCAGCAGCCAAGATCCGGGACTAAGCACAGATACGCAGTATTTT

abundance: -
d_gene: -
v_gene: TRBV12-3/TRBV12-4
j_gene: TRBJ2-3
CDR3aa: CASSFMGLRTDTQYF
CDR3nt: TGTGCCAGCAGTTTTATGGGACTGAGGACAGATACGCAGTATTTT

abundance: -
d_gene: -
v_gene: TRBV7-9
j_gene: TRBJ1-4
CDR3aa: CASSTRTEDNEKLFF
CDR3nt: TGTGCCAGCAGCACGAGGACAGAAGATAATGAAAAACTGTTTTTT

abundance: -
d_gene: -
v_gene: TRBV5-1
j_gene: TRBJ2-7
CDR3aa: CASSLGRPYEQYF
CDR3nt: TGCGCCAGCAGCTTGGGCCGTCCCTACGAGCAGTACTTC

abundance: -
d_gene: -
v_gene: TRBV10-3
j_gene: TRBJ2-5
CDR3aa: CAISVQGQETQYF
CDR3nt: TGTGCCATCAGTGTTCAGGGGCAAGAGACCCAGTACTTC

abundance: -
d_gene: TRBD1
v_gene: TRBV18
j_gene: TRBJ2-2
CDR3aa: CASSPQQGYGRKTGELFF
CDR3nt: TGTGCCAGCTCACCTCAACAGGGGTATGGTCGGAAAACCGGGGAGCTGTTTTTT

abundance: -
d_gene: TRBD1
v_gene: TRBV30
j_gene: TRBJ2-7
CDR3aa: CAWSPDRNYEQYF
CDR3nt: TGTGCCTGGAGCCCGGACAGGAACTACGAGCAGTACTTC

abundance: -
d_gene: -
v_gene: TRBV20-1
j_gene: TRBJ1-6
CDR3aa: CSARARQEISPLHF
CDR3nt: TGCAGTGCTAGAGCGAGACAGGAAATTTCACCCCTCCACTTT

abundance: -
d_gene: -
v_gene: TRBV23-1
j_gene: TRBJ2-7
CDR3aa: CASSQTKPRYSYEQYF
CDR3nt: TGCGCCAGCAGTCAAACGAAGCCTCGGTACTCCTACGAGCAGTACTTC

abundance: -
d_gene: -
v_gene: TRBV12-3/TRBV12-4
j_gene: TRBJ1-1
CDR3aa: CASSSSTRVRAEAFF
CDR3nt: TGTGCCAGCAGTTCGTCAACCAGGGTTCGGGCTGAAGCTTTCTTT

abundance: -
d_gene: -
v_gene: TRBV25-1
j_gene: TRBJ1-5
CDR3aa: CASSEYSSSGPQHF
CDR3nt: TGTGCCAGCAGTGAATATAGCTCATCGGGGCCCCAGCATTTT

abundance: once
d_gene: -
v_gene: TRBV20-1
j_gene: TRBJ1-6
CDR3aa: CSATREVNSPLHF
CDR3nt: TGCAGTGCTACCCGGGAGGTTAATTCACCCCTCCACTTT

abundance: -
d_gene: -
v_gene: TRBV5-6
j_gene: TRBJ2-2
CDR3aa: CASSFRGTGELFF
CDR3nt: TGTGCCAGCAGCTTCAGGGGAACCGGGGAGCTGTTTTTT

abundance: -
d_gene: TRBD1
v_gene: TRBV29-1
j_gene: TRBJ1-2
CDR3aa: CSVQQSGQGDYGYTF
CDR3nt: TGCAGCGTACAGCAATCGGGACAGGGAGACTATGGCTACACCTTC

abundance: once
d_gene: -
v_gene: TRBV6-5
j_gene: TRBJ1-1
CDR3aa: CASSYSIRANTEAFF
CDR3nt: TGTGCCAGCAGTTACTCGATCCGAGCTAACACTGAAGCTTTCTTT

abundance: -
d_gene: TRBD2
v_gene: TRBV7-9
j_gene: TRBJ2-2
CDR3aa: CASSRRAGGAGELFF
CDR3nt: TGTGCCAGCAGCCGCCGGGCGGGAGGAGCCGGGGAGCTGTTTTTT

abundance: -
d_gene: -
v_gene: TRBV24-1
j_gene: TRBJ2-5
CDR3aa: CATGSLWGAQETQYF
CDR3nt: TGTGCCACCGGGAGCCTATGGGGTGCCCAAGAGACCCAGTACTTC

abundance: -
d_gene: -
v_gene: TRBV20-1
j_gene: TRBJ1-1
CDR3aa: CSARGQAMNTEAFF
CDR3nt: TGCAGTGCTAGAGGACAGGCTATGAACACTGAAGCTTTCTTT

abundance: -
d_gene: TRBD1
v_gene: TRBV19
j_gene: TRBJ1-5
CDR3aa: CASSIRTGTGGLNQPQHF
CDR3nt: TGTGCCAGTAGTATTCGAACCGGGACAGGGGGCCTAAATCAGCCCCAGCATTTT

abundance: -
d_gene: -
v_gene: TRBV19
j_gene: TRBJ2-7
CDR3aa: CASKTKGEQYF
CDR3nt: TGTGCCAGTAAAACCAAGGGCGAGCAGTACTTC

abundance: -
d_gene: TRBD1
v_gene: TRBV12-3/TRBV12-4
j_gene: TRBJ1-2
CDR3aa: CASSPRGRSGYTF
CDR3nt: TGTGCCAGCAGTCCGAGGGGGCGCAGTGGCTACACCTTC

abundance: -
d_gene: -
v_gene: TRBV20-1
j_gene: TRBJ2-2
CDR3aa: CSAQDQANTGELFF
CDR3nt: TGCAGTGCCCAGGACCAGGCGAACACCGGGGAGCTGTTTTTT

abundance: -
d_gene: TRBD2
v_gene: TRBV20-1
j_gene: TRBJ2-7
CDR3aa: CSATPPSGGHYEQYF
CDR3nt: TGCAGTGCAACCCCCCCCAGCGGGGGCCACTACGAGCAGTACTTC

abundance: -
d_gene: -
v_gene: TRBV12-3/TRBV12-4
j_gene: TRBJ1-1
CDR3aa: CASSLAGDENTEAFF
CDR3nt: TGTGCCAGCAGTTTGGCAGGGGACGAGAACACTGAAGCTTTCTTT

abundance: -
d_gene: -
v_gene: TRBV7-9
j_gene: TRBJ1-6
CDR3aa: CASSLGLGASPLHF
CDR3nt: TGTGCCAGCAGCTTAGGTTTAGGGGCCTCACCCCTCCACTTT

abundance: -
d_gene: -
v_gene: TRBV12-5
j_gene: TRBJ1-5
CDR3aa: CASGLAPGHLNNQPQHF
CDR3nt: TGTGCTAGTGGTTTGGCGCCGGGACACCTAAACAATCAGCCCCAGCATTTT

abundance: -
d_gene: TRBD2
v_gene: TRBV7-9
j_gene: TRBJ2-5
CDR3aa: CASSFSLAGGQETQYF
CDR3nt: TGTGCCAGCAGCTTCTCGCTAGCGGGGGGACAAGAGACCCAGTACTTC

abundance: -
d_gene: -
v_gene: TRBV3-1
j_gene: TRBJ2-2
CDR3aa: CASSQTNTGELFF
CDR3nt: TGTGCCAGCAGCCAAACCAACACCGGGGAGCTGTTTTTT

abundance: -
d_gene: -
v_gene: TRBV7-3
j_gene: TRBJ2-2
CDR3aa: CASSSDPGQLIQTGELFF
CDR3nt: TGTGCCAGCAGCTCAGACCCGGGACAATTAATACAGACCGGGGAGCTGTTTTTT

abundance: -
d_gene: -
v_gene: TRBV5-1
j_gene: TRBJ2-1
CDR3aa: CASFGTLGSYNEQFF
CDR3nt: TGCGCCAGCTTCGGGACACTCGGCTCCTACAATGAGCAGTTCTTC

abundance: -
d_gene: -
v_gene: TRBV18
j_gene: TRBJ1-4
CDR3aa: CASSPQGEKLFF
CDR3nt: TGTGCCAGCTCACCACAAGGTGAAAAACTGTTTTTT

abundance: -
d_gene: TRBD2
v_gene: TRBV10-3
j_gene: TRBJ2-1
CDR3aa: CAISGLAGERDEQFF
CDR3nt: TGTGCCATCAGCGGGCTAGCGGGGGAAAGAGATGAGCAGTTCTTC

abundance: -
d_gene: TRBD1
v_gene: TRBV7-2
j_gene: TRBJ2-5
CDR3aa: CASSPGQGLETQYF
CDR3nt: TGTGCCAGCAGCCCGGGACAGGGGTTGGAGACCCAGTACTTC

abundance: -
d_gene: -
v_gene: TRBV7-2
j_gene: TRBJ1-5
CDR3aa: CASSPGGGQGNQPQHF
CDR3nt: TGTGCCAGCAGCCCCGGGGGGGGGCAGGGGAATCAGCCCCAGCATTTT

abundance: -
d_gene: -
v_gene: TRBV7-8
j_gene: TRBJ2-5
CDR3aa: CASSDNMETQYF
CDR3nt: TGTGCCAGCAGCGATAACATGGAGACCCAGTACTTC

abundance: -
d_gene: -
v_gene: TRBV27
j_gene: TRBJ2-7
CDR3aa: CASSPNLFATNYEQYF
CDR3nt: TGTGCCAGCAGCCCAAACTTATTCGCTACTAACTACGAGCAGTACTTC

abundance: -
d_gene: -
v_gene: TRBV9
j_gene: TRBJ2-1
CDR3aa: CASSSDWDEQFF
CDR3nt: TGTGCCAGCAGCTCCGACTGGGATGAGCAGTTCTTC